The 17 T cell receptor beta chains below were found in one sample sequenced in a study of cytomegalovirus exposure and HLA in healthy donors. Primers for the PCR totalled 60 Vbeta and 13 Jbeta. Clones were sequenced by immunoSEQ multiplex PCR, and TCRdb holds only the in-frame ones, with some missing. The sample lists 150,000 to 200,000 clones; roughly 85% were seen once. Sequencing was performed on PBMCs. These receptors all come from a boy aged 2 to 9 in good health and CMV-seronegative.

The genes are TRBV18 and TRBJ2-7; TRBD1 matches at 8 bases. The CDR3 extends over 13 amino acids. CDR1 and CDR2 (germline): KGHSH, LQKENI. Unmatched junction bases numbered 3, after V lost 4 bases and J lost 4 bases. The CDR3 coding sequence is TGTGCCAGCTCACGGGACAGGTCGTACGAGCAGTACTTC. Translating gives CASSRDRSYEQYF.

The CDR3 sequence is CASSPTGGEAFF. Written as DNA, the CDR3 is TGTGCCAGCAGCCCGACAGGGGGGGAAGCTTTCTTT. V usage is TRBV5-6 and J usage is TRBJ1-1; TRBD1 matches at 9 bases. J was trimmed by 8 bases and V by 4 bases; bases with no gene match: 3. CDR1 is SGHDT, CDR2 YYEEEE, per germline. The CDR3 length is 12 residues.

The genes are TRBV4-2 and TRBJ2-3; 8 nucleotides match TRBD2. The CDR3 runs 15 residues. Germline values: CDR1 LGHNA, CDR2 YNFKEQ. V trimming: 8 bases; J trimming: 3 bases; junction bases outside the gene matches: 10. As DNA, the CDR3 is TGTGCCAGCTCGATGCAGCGGGAGTTAACAGATACGCAGTATTTT. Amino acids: CASSMQRELTDTQYF.

CDR3: CASSQTGAPYNEQFF. The DNA for the CDR3 is TGTGCCAGCAGTCAAACAGGGGCCCCCTACAATGAGCAGTTCTTC. The gene calls are TRBV6-4 and TRBJ2-1; the match to TRBD1 covers 7 bases. J was trimmed by 2 bases and V by 5 bases; bases with no gene match: 6. There are 15 residues in the CDR3. Germline V lookup: CDR1 MRHNA, CDR2 SNTAGT.

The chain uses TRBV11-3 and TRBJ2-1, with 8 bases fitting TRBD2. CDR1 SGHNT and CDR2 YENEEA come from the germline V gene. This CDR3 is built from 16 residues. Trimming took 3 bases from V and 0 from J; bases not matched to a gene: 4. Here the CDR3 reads CASSFDGGASYNEQFF. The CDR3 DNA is TGTGCCAGCAGCTTCGACGGGGGGGCCTCCTACAATGAGCAGTTCTTC.

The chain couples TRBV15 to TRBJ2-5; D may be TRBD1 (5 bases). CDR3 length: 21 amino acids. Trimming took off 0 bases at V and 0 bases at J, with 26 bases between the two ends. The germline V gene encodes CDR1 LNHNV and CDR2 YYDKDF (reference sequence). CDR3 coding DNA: TGTGCCACCAGCAGAGATGGTCCAGGGTGGTTTTGGGCGAATTACCAAGAGACCCAGTACTTC. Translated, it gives CATSRDGPGWFWANYQETQYF.

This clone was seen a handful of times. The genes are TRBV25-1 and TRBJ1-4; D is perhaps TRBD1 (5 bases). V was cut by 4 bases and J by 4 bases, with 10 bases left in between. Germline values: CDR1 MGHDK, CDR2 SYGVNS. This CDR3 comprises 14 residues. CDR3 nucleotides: TGTGCCAGCAGTGCAGGGCTTATTAATGAAAAACTGTTTTTT. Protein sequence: CASSAGLINEKLFF.

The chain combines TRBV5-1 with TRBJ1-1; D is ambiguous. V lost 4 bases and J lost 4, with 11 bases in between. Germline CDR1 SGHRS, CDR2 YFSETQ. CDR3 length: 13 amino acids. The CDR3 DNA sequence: TGCGCCAGCAGCCCCCCTCCAGGCACTGAAGCTTTCTTT. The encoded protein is CASSPPPGTEAFF.

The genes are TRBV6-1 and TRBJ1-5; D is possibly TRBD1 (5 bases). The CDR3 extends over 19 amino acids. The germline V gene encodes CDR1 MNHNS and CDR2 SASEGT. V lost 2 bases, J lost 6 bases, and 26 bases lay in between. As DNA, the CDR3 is TGTGCCAGCAGTGAACCCCAGGCAGGGTTTTCCCTCGGGGGTCAGCCCCAGCATTTT. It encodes CASSEPQAGFSLGGQPQHF.

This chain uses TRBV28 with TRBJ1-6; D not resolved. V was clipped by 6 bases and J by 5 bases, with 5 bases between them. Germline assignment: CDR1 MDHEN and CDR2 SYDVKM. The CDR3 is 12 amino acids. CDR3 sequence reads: CASRLDNSPLHF. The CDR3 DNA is TGTGCCAGCAGGCTAGATAATTCACCCCTCCACTTT.

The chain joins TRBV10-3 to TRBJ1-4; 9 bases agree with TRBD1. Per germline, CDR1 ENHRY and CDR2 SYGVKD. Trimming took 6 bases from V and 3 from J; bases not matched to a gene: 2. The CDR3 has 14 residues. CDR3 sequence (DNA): TGTGCCATCAGGGGGACAGGGTCTAATGAAAAACTGTTTTTT. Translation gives CAIRGTGSNEKLFF.

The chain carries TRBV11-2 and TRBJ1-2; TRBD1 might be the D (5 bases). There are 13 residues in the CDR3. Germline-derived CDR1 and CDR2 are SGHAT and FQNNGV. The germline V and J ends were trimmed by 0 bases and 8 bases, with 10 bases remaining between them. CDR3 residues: CASSLDQGLGYTF. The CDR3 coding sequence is TGTGCCAGCAGCTTAGATCAGGGTCTGGGCTACACCTTC.

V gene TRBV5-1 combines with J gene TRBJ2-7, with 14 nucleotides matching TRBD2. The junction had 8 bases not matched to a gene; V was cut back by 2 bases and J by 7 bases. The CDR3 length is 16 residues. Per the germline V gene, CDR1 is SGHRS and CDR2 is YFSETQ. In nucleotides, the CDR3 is TGCGCCAGCAGCTTTGGGACTAGCGGGAGTCCCTGGGAGCAGTACTTC. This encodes CASSFGTSGSPWEQYF. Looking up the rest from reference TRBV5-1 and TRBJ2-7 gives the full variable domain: KAGVTQTPRYLIKTRGQQVTLSCSPISGHRSVSWYQQTPGQGLQFLFEYFSETQRNKGNFPGRFSGRQFSNSRSEMNVSTLELGDSALYLCASSFGTSGSPWEQYFGPGTRLTVT.

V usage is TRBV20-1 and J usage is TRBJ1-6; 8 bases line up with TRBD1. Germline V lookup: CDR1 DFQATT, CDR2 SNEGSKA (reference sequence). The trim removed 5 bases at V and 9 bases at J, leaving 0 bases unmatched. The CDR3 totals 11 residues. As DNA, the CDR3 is TGCAGTGCTGACAGGGGTTCACCCCTCCACTTT. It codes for CSADRGSPLHF.

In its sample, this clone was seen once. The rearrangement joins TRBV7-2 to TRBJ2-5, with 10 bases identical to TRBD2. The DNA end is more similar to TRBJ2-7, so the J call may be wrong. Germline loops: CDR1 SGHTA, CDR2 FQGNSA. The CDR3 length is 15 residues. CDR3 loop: CASSSGLASSYEQYF. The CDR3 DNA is TGTGCCAGCAGCTCGGGACTAGCGTCCTCCTACGAGCAGTACTTC.

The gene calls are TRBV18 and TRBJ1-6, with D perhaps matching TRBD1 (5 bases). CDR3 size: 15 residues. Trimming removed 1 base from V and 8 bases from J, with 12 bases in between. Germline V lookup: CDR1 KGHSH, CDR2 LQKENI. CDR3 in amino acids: CASSPLPGPDSPLHF. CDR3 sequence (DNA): TGTGCCAGCTCACCACTTCCAGGGCCAGATTCACCCCTCCACTTT.

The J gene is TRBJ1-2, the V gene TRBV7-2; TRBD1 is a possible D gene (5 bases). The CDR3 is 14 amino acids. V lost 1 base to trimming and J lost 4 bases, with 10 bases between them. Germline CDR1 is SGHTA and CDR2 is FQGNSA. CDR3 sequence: CASSLDAGTYGYTF. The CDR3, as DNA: TGTGCCAGCAGCTTAGACGCGGGGACCTATGGCTACACCTTC.